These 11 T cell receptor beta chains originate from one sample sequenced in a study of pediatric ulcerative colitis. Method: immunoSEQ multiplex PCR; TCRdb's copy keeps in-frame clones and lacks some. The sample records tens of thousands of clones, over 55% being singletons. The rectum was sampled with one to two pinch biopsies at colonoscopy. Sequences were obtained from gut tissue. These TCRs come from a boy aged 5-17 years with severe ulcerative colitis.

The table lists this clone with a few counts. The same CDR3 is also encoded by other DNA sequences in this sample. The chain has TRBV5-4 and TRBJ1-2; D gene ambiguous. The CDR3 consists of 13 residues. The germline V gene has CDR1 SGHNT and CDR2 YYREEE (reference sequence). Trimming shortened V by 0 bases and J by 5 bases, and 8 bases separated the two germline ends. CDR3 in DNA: TGTGCCAGCAGCTTGGTCGGGATTTATGGCTACACCTTC. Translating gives CASSLVGIYGYTF.

The DNA of the CDR3 is TGTGCCACCTTAGCGGCTGGGGCCAACGTCCTGACTTTC. It codes for CATLAAGANVLTF. This chain links TRBV25-1 with TRBJ2-6, with D tentatively TRBD2 (6 bases). The CDR3 covers 13 residues. Trimming took off 10 bases at V and 2 bases at J, with 9 bases between the two ends. Germline values: CDR1 MGHDK, CDR2 SYGVNS.

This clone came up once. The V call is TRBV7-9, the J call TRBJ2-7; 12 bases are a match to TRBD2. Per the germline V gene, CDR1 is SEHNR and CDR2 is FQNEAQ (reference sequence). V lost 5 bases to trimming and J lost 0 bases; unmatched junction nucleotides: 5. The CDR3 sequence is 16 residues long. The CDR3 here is CASSKTSGRASYEQYF. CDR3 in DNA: TGTGCCAGCAGCAAGACTAGCGGGAGAGCCTCCTACGAGCAGTACTTC.

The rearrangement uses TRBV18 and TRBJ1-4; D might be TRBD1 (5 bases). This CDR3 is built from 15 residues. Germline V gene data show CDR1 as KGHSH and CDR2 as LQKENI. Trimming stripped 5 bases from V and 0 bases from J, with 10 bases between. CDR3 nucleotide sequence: TGTGCCAGCTCAGCCGGGACGGCAACTAATGAAAAACTGTTTTTT. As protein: CASSAGTATNEKLFF.

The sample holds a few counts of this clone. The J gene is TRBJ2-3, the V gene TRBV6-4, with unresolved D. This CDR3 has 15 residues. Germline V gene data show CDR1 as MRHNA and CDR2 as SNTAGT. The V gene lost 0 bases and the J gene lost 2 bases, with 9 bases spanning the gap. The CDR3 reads CASSDSARPTDTQYF. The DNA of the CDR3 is TGTGCCAGCAGTGACTCGGCTAGGCCCACAGATACGCAGTATTTT.

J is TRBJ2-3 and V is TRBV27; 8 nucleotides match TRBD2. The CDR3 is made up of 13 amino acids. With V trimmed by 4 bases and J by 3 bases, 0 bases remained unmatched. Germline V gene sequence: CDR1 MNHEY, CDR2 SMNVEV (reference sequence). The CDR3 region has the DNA TGTGCCAGCAGTTCTAGCGGGACAGATACGCAGTATTTT. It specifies CASSSSGTDTQYF.

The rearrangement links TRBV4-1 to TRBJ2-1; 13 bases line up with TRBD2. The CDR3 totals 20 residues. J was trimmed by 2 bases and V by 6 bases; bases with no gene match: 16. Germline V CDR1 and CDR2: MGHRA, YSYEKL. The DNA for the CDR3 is TGCGCCAGCAGTAAAACATCCGGGACTAGCGGGATCGGGACCTACAATGAGCAGTTCTTC. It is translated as CASSKTSGTSGIGTYNEQFF.

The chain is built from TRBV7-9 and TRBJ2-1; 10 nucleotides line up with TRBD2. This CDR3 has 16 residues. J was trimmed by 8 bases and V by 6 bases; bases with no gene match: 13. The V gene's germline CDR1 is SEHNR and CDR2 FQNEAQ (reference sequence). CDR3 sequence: CASSNLPTSGIDEQFF. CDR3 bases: TGTGCCAGCAGTAACCTCCCCACTAGCGGGATCGATGAGCAGTTCTTC.

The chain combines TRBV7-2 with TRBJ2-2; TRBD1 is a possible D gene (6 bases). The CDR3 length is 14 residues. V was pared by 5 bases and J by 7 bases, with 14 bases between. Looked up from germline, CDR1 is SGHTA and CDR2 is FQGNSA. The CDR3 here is CASSPGAGVGELFF. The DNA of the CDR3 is TGTGCCAGCAGCCCTGGGGCAGGGGTCGGGGAGCTGTTTTTT.

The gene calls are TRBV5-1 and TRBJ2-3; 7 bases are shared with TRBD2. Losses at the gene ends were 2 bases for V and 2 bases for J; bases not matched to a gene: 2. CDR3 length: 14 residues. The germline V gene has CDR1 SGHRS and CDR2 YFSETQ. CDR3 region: CASSLLAHTDTQYF. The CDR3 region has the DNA TGCGCCAGCAGCTTACTAGCGCACACAGATACGCAGTATTTT.

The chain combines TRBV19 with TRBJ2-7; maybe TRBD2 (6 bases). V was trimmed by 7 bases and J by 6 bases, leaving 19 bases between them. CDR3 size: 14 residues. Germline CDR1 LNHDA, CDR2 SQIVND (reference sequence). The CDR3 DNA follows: TGTGCCAGTACCCCGACTAGGAAGGGCGGCGAGCAGTACTTC. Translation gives CASTPTRKGGEQYF.